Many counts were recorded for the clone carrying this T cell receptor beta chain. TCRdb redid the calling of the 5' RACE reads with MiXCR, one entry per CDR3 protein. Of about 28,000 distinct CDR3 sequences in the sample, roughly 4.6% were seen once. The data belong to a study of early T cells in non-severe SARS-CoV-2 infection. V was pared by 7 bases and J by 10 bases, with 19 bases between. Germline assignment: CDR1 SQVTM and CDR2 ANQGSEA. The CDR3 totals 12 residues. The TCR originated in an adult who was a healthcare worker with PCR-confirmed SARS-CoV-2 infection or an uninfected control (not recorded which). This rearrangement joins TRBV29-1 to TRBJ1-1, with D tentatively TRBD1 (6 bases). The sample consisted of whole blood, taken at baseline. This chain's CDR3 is CSAHRDIGGAFF. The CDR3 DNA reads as TGCAGCGCCCACAGGGATATTGGGGGAGCTTTCTTT. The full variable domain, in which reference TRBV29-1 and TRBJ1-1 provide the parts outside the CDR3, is SAVISQKPSRDICQRGTSLTIQCQVDSQVTMMFWYRQQPGQSLTLIATANQGSEATYESGFVIDKFPISRPNLTFSTLTVSNMSPEDSSIYLCSAHRDIGGAFFGQGTRLTVV.